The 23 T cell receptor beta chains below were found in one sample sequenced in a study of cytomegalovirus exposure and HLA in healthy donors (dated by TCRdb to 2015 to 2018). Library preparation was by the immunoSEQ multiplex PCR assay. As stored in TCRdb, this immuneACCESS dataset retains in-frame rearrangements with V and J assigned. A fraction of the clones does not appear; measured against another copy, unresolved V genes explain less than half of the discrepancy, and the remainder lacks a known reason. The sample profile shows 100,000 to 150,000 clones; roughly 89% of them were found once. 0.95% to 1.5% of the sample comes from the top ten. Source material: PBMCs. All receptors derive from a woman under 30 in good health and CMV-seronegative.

CDR3 residues: CASSQDWSSYNEQFF. The CDR3 bases are TGCGCCAGCAGCCAAGACTGGAGCTCCTACAATGAGCAGTTCTTC. V gene TRBV4-1 combines with J gene TRBJ2-1; D is unresolved. Germline-derived CDR1 and CDR2 are MGHRA and YSYEKL. The CDR3 runs to 15 residues. The germline V and J ends were trimmed by 0 bases and 0 bases, with 6 bases remaining between them.

The CDR3 loop is CASSLAPGNTEAFF. The CDR3 DNA sequence: TGTGCCAGCAGCTTAGCGCCAGGGAACACTGAAGCTTTCTTT. The V and J genes are TRBV7-6 and TRBJ1-1; D uncertain. From germline, CDR1 is SGHVS and CDR2 FNYEAQ. The CDR3 covers 14 residues. V was clipped by 0 bases and J by 1 base, with 6 bases between them.

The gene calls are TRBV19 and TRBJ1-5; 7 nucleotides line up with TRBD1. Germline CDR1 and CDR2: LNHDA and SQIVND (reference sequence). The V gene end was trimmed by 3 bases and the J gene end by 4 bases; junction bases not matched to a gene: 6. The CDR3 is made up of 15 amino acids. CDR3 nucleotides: TGTGCCAGTAGTATCCGACAGGGTTCTAATCAGCCCCAGCATTTT. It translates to CASSIRQGSNQPQHF.

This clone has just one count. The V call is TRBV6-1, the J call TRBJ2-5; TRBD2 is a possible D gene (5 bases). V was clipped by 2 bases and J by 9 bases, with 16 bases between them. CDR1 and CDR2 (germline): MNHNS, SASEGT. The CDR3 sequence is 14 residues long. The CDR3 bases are TGTGCCAGCAGTGAATTTCCCTCAAAGGGAGCCCAGTACTTC. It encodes CASSEFPSKGAQYF.

DNA of the CDR3: TGCGCCAGCAGTTGGGGTGGCAGGGAGGCTTTGGGCAATCAGCCCCAGCATTTT. Translated: CASSWGGREALGNQPQHF. The chain carries TRBV5-1 and TRBJ1-5; weak D call: TRBD1 (5 bases). CDR1 is SGHRS and CDR2 is YFSETQ in the germline V gene. This CDR3 comprises 18 residues. Trimming took 5 bases from V and 2 from J, leaving 23 bases between them.

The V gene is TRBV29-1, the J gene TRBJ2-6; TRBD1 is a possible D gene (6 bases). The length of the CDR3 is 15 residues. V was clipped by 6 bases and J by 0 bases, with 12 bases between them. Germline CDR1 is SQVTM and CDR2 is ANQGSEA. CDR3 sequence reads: CSVPTGSSGANVLTF. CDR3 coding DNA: TGCAGCGTCCCGACAGGCAGCTCTGGGGCCAACGTCCTGACTTTC.

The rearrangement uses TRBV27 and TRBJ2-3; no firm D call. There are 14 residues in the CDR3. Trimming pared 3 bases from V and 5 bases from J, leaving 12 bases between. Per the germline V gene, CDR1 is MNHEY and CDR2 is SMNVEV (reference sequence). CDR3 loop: CASSLVARKDTQYF. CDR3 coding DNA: TGTGCCAGCAGTTTGGTGGCCAGGAAAGATACGCAGTATTTT.

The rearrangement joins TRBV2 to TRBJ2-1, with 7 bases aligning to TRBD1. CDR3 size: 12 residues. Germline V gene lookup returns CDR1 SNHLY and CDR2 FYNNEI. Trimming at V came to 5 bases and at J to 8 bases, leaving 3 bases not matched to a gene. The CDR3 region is CASSTDRDEQFF. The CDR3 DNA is TGTGCCAGCAGTACCGACAGGGATGAGCAGTTCTTC.

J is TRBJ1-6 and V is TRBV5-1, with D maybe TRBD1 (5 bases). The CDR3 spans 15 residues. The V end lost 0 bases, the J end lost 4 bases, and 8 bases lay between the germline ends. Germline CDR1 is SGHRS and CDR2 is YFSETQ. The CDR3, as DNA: TGCGCCAGCAGCTTGGCGGACAATTATAATTCACCCCTCCACTTT. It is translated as CASSLADNYNSPLHF.

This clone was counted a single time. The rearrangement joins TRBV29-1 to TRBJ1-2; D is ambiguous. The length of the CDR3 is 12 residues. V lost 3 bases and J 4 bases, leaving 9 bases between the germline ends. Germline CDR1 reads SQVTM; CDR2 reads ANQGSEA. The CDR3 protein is CSVDRGPYGYTF. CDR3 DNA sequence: TGCAGCGTTGATCGGGGTCCCTATGGCTACACCTTC.

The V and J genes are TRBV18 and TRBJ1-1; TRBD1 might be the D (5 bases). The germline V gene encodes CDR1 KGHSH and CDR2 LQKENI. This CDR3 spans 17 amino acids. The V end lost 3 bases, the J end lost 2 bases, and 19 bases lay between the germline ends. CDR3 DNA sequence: TGTGCCAGCTCACCGTACGGGGGATCGGTCACCAACACTGAAGCTTTCTTT. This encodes CASSPYGGSVTNTEAFF.

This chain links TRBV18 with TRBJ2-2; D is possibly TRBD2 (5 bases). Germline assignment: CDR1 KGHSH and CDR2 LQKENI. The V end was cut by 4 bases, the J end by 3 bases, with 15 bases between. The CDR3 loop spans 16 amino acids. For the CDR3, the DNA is TGTGCCAGCTCACACGGCCTAGCTCTTGACACCGGGGAGCTGTTTTTT. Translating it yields CASSHGLALDTGELFF.

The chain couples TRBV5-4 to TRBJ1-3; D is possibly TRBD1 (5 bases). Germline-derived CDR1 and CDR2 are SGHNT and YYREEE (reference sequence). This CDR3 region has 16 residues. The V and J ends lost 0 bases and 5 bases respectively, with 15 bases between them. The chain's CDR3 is CASSLGGRQIRNTIYF. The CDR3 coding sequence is TGTGCCAGCAGCTTGGGGGGAAGACAGATCCGAAACACCATATATTTT.

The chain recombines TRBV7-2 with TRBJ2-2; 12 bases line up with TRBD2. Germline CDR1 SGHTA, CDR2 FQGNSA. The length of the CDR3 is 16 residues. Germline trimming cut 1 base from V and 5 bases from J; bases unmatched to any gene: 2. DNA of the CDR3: TGTGCCAGCAGCTTAGGACTAGCGGGGGTTACCGGGGAGCTGTTTTTT. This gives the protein CASSLGLAGVTGELFF.

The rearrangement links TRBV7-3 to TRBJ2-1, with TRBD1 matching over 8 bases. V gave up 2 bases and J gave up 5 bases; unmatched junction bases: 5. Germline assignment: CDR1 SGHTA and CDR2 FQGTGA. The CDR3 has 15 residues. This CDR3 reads CASSLVGTGHNEQFF. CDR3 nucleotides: TGTGCCAGCAGCTTAGTCGGGACAGGCCACAATGAGCAGTTCTTC.

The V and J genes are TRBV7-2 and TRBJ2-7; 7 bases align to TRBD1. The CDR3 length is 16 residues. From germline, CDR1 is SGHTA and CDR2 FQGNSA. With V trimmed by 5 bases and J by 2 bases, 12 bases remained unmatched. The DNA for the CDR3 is TGTGCCAGCAGCCCCAGGGGGTCTGTTCCCCCCTACGAGCAGTACTTC. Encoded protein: CASSPRGSVPPYEQYF.

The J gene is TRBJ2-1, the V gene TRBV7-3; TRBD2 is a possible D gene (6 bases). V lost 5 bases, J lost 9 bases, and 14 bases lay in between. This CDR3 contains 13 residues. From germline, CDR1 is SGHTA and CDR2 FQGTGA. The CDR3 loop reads CASSPFAGSEQFF. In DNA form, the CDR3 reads TGTGCCAGCAGCCCATTCGCCGGGAGTGAGCAGTTCTTC.

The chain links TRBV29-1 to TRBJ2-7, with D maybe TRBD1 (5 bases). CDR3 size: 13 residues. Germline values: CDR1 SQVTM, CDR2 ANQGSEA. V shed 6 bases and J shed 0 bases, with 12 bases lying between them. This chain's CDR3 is CSVSGRVSYEQYF. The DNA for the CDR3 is TGCAGCGTATCAGGGCGCGTCTCCTACGAGCAGTACTTC.

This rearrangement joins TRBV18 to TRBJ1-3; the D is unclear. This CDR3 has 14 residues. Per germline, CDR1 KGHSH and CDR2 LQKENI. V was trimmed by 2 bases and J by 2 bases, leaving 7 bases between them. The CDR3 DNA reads TGTGCCAGCTCACCAACCGGGGCTGGAAACACCATATATTTT. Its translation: CASSPTGAGNTIYF.

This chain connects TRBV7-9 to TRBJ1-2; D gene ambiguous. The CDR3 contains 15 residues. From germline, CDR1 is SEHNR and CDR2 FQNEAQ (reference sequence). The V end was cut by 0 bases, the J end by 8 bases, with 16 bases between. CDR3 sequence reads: CASSLAQLPAGGYTF. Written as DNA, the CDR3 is TGTGCCAGCAGCTTAGCTCAGCTCCCCGCGGGCGGCTACACCTTC.

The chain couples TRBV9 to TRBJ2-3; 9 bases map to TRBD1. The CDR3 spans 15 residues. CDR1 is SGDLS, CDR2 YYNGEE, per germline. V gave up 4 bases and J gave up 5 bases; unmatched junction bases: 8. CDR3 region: CASSKYRGLEDTQYF. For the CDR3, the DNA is TGTGCCAGCAGCAAATACAGGGGGCTTGAAGATACGCAGTATTTT.

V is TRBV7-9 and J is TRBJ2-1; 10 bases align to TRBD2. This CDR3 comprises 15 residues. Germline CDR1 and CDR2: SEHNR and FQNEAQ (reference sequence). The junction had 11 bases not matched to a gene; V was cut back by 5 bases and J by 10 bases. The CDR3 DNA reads TGTGCCAGCAGCCAAAAGCGGGGGGGCTTTGGAGAGCAGTTCTTC. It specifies CASSQKRGGFGEQFF.

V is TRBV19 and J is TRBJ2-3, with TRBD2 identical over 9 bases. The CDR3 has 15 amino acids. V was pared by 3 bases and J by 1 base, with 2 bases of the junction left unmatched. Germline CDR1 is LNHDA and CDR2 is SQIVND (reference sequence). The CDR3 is CASSIIAGGTDTQYF. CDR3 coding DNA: TGTGCCAGTAGTATTATAGCGGGGGGCACAGATACGCAGTATTTT.